This TCR beta chain originates from a study of graft-versus-host responses after intestinal transplantation. Repertoires were generated with immunoSEQ multiplex PCR, while TCRdb's copy carries only in-frame clones and drops some. Among 60,000 to 75,000 clones, more than 80% were seen once, and the ten largest hold 2.5%. Study conclusions and caveats: Present in recipient marrow, GvH clones included some that appeared first in ileum or blood.

Per germline, CDR1 SGHDT and CDR2 YYEEEE. CDR3 length equals 16 residues. V was pared by 3 bases and J by 2 bases, with 16 bases between. Of note for this clone: Its target is not known.

This sequence joins TRBV5-6 and TRBJ2-3, with D possibly being TRBD1 (6 bases). The clonotype was recovered from a human donor who received an intestinal transplant. This sample comprised unstimulated CD8+ T cells sorted from spleen or lymph node cells, obtained before intestinal transplant. The CDR3, as DNA: TGTGCCAGCAGCTCCTATGACAGGAGCTACACAGATACGCAGTATTTT. Encoded protein: CASSSYDRSYTDTQYF.